These 10 T cell receptor beta chains originate from one sample sequenced in a study of blood T cell repertoires in COVID-19. Profiled with immunoSEQ multiplex PCR; TCRdb holds only in-frame clones, not every one. The sample has 160,000 or so clones, 81% seen once. Sequenced sample: peripheral blood. The receptors come from a man aged 55 to 70 with active or convalescent COVID-19.

The chain couples TRBV18 to TRBJ1-4; D call uncertain. This CDR3 comprises 15 residues. In germline, CDR1 is KGHSH, CDR2 LQKENI. Trimming pared 7 bases from V and 3 bases from J, leaving 15 bases between. CDR3 loop: CASCGSSGPNEKLFF. CDR3 sequence (DNA): TGTGCCAGCTGTGGGTCGAGTGGGCCTAATGAAAAACTGTTTTTT.

This clone showed up just a few times. The chain combines TRBV6-2 or TRBV6-3 with TRBJ2-1, with 10 bases lining up with TRBD2. CDR1 and CDR2 from the germline V gene are MNHEY and SVGEGT. With V trimmed by 0 bases and J by 3 bases, 5 bases remained unmatched. The CDR3 is 17 residues long. CDR3 region: CASSYSPTSGIYNEQFF. The CDR3 DNA reads as TGTGCCAGCAGTTACTCGCCTACTAGCGGGATCTACAATGAGCAGTTCTTC.

The chain employs TRBV5-4 and TRBJ1-4, with D unresolved. Germline loops: CDR1 SGHNT, CDR2 YYREEE (reference sequence). Trimming cost V 2 bases and J 3 bases, with 8 bases left between them. The CDR3 spans 14 residues. CDR3 bases: TGTGCCAGCAGCTTCGGGTCAGCTAATGAAAAACTGTTTTTT. Amino acid sequence: CASSFGSANEKLFF.

The chain is built from TRBV7-3 and TRBJ1-6, with 8 nucleotides matching TRBD1. The CDR3 totals 13 residues. CDR1 SGHTA and CDR2 FQGTGA come from the germline V gene. V gave up 5 bases and J gave up 10 bases; unmatched junction bases: 4. CDR3 loop: CASSPGQASPLHF. The CDR3 DNA sequence: TGTGCCAGCAGCCCGGGACAGGCGTCACCCCTCCACTTT.

The chain links TRBV7-6 to TRBJ2-6; a weak D match, TRBD1 (5 bases). This CDR3 spans 19 amino acids. Germline CDR1 is SGHVS and CDR2 is FNYEAQ. The ends were cut back, 0 bases at V and 0 bases at J, with 15 bases in the middle. Here the CDR3 DNA reads TGTGCCAGCAGCTTAGCTCTAGGCCAGGGTTACTCTGGGGCCAACGTCCTGACTTTC. Translation gives CASSLALGQGYSGANVLTF.

Only one count was recorded for this clone. V is TRBV7-2 and J is TRBJ1-4; 7 bases align to TRBD1. There are 15 residues in the CDR3. Germline assignment: CDR1 SGHTA and CDR2 FQGNSA. Losses at the gene ends were 5 bases for V and 4 bases for J; bases not matched to a gene: 7. The DNA for the CDR3 is TGTGCCAGCAGCCTCCAACAGGGGCTTAATGAAAAACTGTTTTTT. This codes for CASSLQQGLNEKLFF. The full variable domain, rest sourced from reference TRBV7-2 and TRBJ1-4, is GAGVSQSPSNKVTEKGKDVELRCDPISGHTALYWYRQSLGQGLEFLIYFQGNSAPDKSGLPSDRFSAERTGGSVSTLTIQRTQQEDSAVYLCASSLQQGLNEKLFFGSGTQLSVL.

The chain links TRBV10-3 to TRBJ2-5; D is unresolved. Germline assignment: CDR1 ENHRY and CDR2 SYGVKD. The V end was cut by 0 bases, the J end by 5 bases, with 10 bases between. The CDR3 totals 14 residues. The CDR3 spells CAISESVGSETQYF. In nucleotides, the CDR3 is TGTGCCATCAGTGAGTCGGTTGGCTCTGAGACCCAGTACTTC.

J is TRBJ2-1 and V is TRBV7-3, with D perhaps TRBD2 (6 bases). The length of the CDR3 is 15 residues. The V and J ends lost 4 bases and 1 base respectively, with 11 bases between them. CDR1 is SGHTA and CDR2 is FQGTGA in the germline V gene. The CDR3 bases are TGTGCCAGCAGCTGGGACTCCTATTCCTACAATGAGCAGTTCTTC. As protein: CASSWDSYSYNEQFF.

The J gene is TRBJ2-2, the V gene TRBV3-1 (or the pseudogene TRBV3-2); maybe TRBD2 (6 bases). This CDR3 has 16 amino acids. Germline-derived CDR1 and CDR2 are LGHDT and YNNKEL (reference sequence). The V gene lost 3 bases and the J gene lost 6 bases, with 17 bases spanning the gap. The CDR3 DNA reads as TGTGCCAGCAGCCAGCACGGGGGTAAAGGGGCCGGGGAGCTGTTTTTT. It specifies CASSQHGGKGAGELFF.

The chain couples TRBV6-6 to TRBJ1-1; possible D gene TRBD1, 6 bases. The CDR3 length is 14 residues. V was pared by 5 bases and J by 12 bases, with 22 bases between. Per germline, CDR1 MNHNY and CDR2 SVGAGI (reference sequence). The CDR3 nucleotides are TGTGCCAGCAGTAGATCCGGGACACAGCCCGCGACTTTCTTT. This gives the protein CASSRSGTQPATFF.